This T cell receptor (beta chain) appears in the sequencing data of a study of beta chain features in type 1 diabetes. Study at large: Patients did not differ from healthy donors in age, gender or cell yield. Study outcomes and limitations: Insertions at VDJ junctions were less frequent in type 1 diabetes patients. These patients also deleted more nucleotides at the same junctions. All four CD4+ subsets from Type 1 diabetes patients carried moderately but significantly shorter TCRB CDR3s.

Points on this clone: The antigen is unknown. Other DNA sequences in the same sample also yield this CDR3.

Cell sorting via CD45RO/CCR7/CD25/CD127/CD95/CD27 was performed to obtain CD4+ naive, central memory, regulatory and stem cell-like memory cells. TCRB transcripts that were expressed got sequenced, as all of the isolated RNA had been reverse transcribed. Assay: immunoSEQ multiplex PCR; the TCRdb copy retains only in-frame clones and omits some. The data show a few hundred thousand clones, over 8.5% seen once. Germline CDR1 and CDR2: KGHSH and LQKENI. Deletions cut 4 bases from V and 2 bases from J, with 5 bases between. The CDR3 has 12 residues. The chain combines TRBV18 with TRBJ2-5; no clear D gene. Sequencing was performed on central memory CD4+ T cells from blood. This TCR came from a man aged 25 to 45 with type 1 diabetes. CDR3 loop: CASSRYQETQYF. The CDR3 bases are TGTGCCAGCTCACGCTATCAAGAGACCCAGTACTTC.